This TCR beta chain was recovered during a study of blood T cell repertoires in COVID-19 (dated by TCRdb to about 2020). Regarding the study in general: Collaborator samples came from the United States, Italy and Spain and covered acute and convalescent phases of COVID-19. The material from the prospective study consisted of cDNA or gDNA derived from T cells, B-cell-depleted T cells, or PBMCs. The dataset comprised deeply sampled blood TCRbeta repertoires from subjects exposed to, actively infected with, or recovered from COVID-19. A freely available public database, intended as a resource for researchers studying the immune response to SARS-CoV-2, is where the repertoires were released. Samples were obtained from the ongoing ImmuneRACE study (first 160 participants) and from 1,200 or so subjects provided by 6 global collaborators. Sample metadata almost always included a de-identified subject ID, COVID-19 status, age in years and sex. HLA class I and class II types, where available, came from metadata supplied by the sample provider rather than from assay-based typing. What the study reported, not specific to this receptor: The quantity of clinical and demographic metadata differed by source and by participant and was supplied without curation.

The CDR3 runs 13 amino acids, cysteine and phenylalanine included. The entry retains the CDR3 DNA only, 39 bases that are in frame from base 1. The CDR1 and CDR2 encoded by the germline V gene are SGDLS and YYNGEE. V trim: 3 bases; J trim: 7 bases; unmatched bases: 4. TCRbeta CDR3 regions were amplified from genomic DNA by means of the immunoSEQ Assay, a bias-controlled multiplex PCR. The published analysis was carried out like this. Within the assay, amplification of reference gene primers was used to estimate how many nucleated cells each sample contained. To quantify the absolute abundance of each unique TCRbeta CDR3 rearrangement, sequence reads were collapsed and filtered. For each sample, productive Simpson clonality was calculated as the square root of Simpson's diversity index over productive rearrangements. TCRdb took over this immuneACCESS table, retaining in-frame rearrangements with V and J assigned. Such tables are incomplete; in checked studies, under half of the missing clones stem from an unresolved V gene, and the remainder is unexplained. V, J and clone size derive from that table, while D and trimming were established from the DNA sequence. Here the sample has around 120,000 clones; 60% to 85% occur a single time. Jointly, the top ten make up 5.5% to 7% of the sample.

Each collaborating institution followed its own protocols to collect whole blood in K2EDTA tubes. For TCRbeta analysis, collaborators shipped samples as frozen whole blood, isolated PBMCs, or DNA extracted from either of those sample types. Regarding this clone: Its specific antigen is unknown. Base qualities are not provided; no much larger clone lies one nucleotide away.

The V and J segments used are TRBV9 and TRBJ1-1; 9 central bases correspond to TRBD1. Sequencing was carried out using peripheral blood. This TCR derives from a man in his 70s with acute or convalescent COVID-19. The bases read TGTGCCAGCAGCGGAGGGACAGGGTTTGAAGCTTTCTTT. Its coded protein is CASSGGTGFEAFF.